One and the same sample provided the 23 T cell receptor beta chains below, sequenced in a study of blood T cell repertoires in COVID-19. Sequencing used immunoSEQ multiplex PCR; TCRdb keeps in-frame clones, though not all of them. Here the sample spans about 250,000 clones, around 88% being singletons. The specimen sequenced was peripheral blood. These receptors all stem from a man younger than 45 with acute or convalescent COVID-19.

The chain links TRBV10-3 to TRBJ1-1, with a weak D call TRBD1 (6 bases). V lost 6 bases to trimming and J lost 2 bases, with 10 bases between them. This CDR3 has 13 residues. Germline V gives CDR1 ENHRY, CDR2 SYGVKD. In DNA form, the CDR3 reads TGTGCCATCAGCGGACAGCTCAACACTGAAGCTTTCTTT. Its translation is CAISGQLNTEAFF.

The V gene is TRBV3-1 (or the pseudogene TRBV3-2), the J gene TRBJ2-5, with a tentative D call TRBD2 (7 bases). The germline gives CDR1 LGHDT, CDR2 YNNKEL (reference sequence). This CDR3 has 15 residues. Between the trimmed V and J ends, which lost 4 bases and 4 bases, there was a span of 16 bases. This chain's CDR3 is CASSPGPAGAETQYF. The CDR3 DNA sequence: TGTGCCAGCAGCCCCGGGCCCGCGGGGGCAGAGACCCAGTACTTC.

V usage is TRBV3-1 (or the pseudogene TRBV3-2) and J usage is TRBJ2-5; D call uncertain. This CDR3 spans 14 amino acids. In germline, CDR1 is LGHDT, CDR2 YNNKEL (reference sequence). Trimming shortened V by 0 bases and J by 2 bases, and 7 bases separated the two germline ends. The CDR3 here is CASSQDLQQETQYF. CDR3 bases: TGTGCCAGCAGCCAAGATCTACAGCAAGAGACCCAGTACTTC.

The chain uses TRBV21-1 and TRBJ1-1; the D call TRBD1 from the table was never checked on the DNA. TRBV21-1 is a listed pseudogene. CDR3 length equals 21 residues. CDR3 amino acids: CASSKPTETQESYQSDTEAFF. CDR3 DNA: TGTGCCAGCAGCAAGCCGACAGAAACTCAAGAATCATATCAATCGGACACTGAAGCTTTCTTT.

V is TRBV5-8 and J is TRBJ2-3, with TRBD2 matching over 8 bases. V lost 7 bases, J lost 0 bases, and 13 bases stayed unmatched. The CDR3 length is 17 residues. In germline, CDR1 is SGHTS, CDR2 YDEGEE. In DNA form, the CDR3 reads TGTGCCAGCGGTCTGCCGGGACTAGATATTAGCACAGATACGCAGTATTTT. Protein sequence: CASGLPGLDISTDTQYF.

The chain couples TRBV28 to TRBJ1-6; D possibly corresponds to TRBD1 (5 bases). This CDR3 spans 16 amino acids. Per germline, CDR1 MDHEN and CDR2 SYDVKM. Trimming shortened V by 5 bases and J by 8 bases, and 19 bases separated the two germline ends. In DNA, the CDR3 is TGTGCCAGCAGTGAGACAGTCCAGGTCCGTTATTCACCCCTCCACTTT. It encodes CASSETVQVRYSPLHF.

The CDR3: CASRQRLSSYNEQFF. The CDR3 bases are TGTGCCAGCCGGCAGAGGCTTAGCTCCTACAATGAGCAGTTCTTC. This rearrangement joins TRBV2 to TRBJ2-1; no clear D. V lost 8 bases, J lost 0 bases, and 14 bases lay in between. CDR3 size: 15 residues. Germline V CDR1 and CDR2: SNHLY, FYNNEI.

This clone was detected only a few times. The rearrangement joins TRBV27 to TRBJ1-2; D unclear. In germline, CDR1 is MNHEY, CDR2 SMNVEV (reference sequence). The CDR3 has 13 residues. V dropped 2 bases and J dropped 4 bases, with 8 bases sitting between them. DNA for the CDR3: TGTGCCAGCAGTTTACAACCGAGCTATGGCTACACCTTC. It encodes CASSLQPSYGYTF.

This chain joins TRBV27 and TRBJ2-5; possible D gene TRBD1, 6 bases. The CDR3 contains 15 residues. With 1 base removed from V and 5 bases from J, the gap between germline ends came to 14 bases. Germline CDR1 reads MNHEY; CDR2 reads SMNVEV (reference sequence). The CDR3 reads CASSLLGTSRETQYF. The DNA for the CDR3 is TGTGCCAGCAGTTTATTGGGGACAAGCAGGGAGACCCAGTACTTC.

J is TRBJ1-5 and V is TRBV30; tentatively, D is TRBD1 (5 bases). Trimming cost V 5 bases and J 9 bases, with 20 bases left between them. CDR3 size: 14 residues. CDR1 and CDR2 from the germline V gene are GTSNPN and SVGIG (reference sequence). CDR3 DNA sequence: TGTGCCTGGGGTCCGGGACGGGGGAATATGCCCCAGCATTTT. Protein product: CAWGPGRGNMPQHF.

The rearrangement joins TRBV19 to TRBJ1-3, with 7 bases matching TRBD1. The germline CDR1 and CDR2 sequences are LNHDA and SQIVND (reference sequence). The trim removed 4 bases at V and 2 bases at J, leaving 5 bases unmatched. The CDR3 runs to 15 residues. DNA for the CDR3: TGTGCCAGTAGTACGGGACAGCTCCCTGGAAACACCATATATTTT. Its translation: CASSTGQLPGNTIYF.

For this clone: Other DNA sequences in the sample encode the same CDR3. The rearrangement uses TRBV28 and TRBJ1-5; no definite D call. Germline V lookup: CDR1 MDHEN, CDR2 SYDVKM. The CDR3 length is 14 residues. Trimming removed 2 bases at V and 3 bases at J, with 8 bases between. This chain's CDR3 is CASSLIRDNQPQHF. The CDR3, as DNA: TGTGCCAGCAGTTTAATCCGGGACAATCAGCCCCAGCATTTT.

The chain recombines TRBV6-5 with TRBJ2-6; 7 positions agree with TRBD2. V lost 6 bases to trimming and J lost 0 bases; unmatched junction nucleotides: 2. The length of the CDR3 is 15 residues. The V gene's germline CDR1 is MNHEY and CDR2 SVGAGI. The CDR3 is CASRRGSSGANVLTF. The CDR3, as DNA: TGTGCCAGCAGGCGGGGGAGCTCTGGGGCCAACGTCCTGACTTTC.

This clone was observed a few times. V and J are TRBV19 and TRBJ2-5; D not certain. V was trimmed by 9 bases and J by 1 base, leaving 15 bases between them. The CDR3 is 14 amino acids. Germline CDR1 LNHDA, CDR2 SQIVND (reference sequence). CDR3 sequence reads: CASAPLGFQETQYF. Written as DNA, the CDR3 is TGTGCCAGCGCCCCGTTGGGCTTCCAAGAGACCCAGTACTTC.

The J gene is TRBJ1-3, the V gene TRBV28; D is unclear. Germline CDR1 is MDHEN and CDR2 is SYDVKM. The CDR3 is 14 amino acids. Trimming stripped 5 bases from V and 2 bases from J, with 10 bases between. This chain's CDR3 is CASSPLGPGNTIYF. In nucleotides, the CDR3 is TGTGCCAGCAGTCCCCTAGGCCCTGGAAACACCATATATTTT.

CDR3 nucleotide sequence: TGTGCCAGTAGTATTAGTTTCGCTCAGCCCCAGCATTTT. Encoded protein: CASSISFAQPQHF. This sequence joins TRBV19 and TRBJ1-5; D is uncertain. Germline assignment: CDR1 LNHDA and CDR2 SQIVND (reference sequence). V gave up 3 bases and J gave up 6 bases, with 9 bases separating them. The CDR3 consists of 13 residues.

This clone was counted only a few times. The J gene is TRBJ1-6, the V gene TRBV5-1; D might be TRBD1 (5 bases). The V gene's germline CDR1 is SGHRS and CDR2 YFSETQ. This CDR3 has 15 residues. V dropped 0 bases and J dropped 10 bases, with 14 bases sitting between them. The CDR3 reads CASSLEAGKGSPLHF. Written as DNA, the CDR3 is TGCGCCAGCAGCTTGGAGGCAGGGAAAGGGTCACCCCTCCACTTT. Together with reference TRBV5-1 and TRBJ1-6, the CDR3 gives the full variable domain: KAGVTQTPRYLIKTRGQQVTLSCSPISGHRSVSWYQQTPGQGLQFLFEYFSETQRNKGNFPGRFSGRQFSNSRSEMNVSTLELGDSALYLCASSLEAGKGSPLHFGNGTRLTVT.

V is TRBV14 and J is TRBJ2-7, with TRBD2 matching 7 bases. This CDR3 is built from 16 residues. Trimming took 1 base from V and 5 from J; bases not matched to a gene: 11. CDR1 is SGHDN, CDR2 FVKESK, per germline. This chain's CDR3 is CASSQGRGRGRDEQYF. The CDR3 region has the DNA TGTGCCAGCAGCCAAGGAAGGGGACGTGGGAGGGACGAGCAGTACTTC.

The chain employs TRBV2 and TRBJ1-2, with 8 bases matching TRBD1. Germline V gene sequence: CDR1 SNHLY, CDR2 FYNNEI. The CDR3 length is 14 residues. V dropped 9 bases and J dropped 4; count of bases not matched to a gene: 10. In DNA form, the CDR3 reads TGTGCCAGTGAAGGACAGGGCCTCAGCTATGGCTACACCTTC. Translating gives CASEGQGLSYGYTF.

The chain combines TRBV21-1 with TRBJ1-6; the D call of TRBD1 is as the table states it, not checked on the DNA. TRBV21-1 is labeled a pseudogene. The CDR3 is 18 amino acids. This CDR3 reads CASSNWVDRVTYNSPLHF. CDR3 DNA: TGTGCCAGCAGCAACTGGGTGGACAGGGTGACCTATAATTCACCCCTCCACTTT.

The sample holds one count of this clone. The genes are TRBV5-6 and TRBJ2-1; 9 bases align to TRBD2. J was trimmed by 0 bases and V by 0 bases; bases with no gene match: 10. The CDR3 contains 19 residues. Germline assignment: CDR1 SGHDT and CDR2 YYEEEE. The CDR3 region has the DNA TGTGCCAGCAGCTTGGACCACCTATCTAGCGGGAACTCCTACAATGAGCAGTTCTTC. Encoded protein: CASSLDHLSSGNSYNEQFF.

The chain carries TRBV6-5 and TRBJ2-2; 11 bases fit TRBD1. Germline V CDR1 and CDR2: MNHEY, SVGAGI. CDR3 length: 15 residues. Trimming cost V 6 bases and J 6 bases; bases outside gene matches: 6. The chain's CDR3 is CASRPGQGGSGELFF. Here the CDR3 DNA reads TGTGCCAGCAGGCCGGGACAGGGGGGCTCCGGGGAGCTGTTTTTT.

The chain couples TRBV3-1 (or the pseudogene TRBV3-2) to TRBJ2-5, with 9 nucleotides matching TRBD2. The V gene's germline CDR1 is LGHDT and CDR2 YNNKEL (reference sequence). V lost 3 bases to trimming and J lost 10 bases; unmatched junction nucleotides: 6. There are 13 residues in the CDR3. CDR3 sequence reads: CASSHLAGAFQYF. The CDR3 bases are TGTGCCAGCAGCCACTTAGCGGGGGCGTTCCAGTACTTC.